The rows below give T cell receptor beta chains drawn from one sample of a study of shared clonotypes between healthy human individuals. Clones were read by immunoSEQ multiplex PCR, and TCRdb kept only the in-frame ones, dropping some. The data hold about 2 million clones, with around 96% observed a single time. Sequencing was performed on naive CD8+ T cells sorted from blood. These receptor sequences come from a man aged 18 to 30 in good health. Both conserved end residues are part of each CDR3. A D gene is named only where the DNA matches it firmly. Size is stated for part of the rows, as once, few or many counts, or as a class when the clone is expanded.

CDR3 protein: CASSSEGFYGYTF
CDR3 DNA: TGTGCTAGCAGCTCCGAAGGTTTCTATGGCTACACCTTC
J gene: TRBJ1-2
clone size: -
V gene: TRBV7-7
D gene: -

CDR3 protein: CASGPGAGYEQYF
CDR3 DNA: TGTGCCAGCGGACCGGGCGCGGGCTACGAGCAGTACTTC
J gene: TRBJ2-7
clone size: -
V gene: TRBV27
D gene: -

CDR3 protein: CASSPFGEGTDTQYF
CDR3 DNA: TGCGCCAGCAGCCCCTTTGGCGAAGGCACAGATACGCAGTATTTT
J gene: TRBJ2-3
clone size: -
V gene: TRBV5-1
D gene: -

CDR3 protein: CASSLDRGYEQYF
CDR3 DNA: TGTGCCAGCAGTCTCGACAGGGGCTACGAGCAGTACTTC
J gene: TRBJ2-7
clone size: -
V gene: TRBV28
D gene: TRBD1

CDR3 protein: CASSLLTGRGTEAFF
CDR3 DNA: TGTGCCAGCAGCCTCCTGACAGGGAGGGGCACTGAAGCTTTCTTT
J gene: TRBJ1-1
clone size: -
V gene: TRBV14
D gene: TRBD1

CDR3 protein: CASTPPAGGETQYF
CDR3 DNA: TGTGCCAGCACCCCTCCGGCGGGGGGGGAGACCCAGTACTTC
J gene: TRBJ2-5
clone size: -
V gene: TRBV28
D gene: TRBD2

CDR3 protein: CSPYGQENEQFF
CDR3 DNA: TGCAGCCCCTACGGGCAGGAAAATGAGCAGTTCTTC
J gene: TRBJ2-1
clone size: -
V gene: TRBV29-1
D gene: -

CDR3 protein: CASSQVRDGSYEQYF
CDR3 DNA: TGCGCCAGCAGCCAAGTCCGGGACGGCTCCTACGAGCAGTACTTC
J gene: TRBJ2-7
clone size: -
V gene: TRBV4-3
D gene: -

CDR3 protein: CASSLEGGMATDTQYF
CDR3 DNA: TGTGCCAGCAGCTTGGAGGGCGGGATGGCGACAGATACGCAGTATTTT
J gene: TRBJ2-3
clone size: -
V gene: TRBV5-6
D gene: -

CDR3 protein: CASSGWGPTDIQYF
CDR3 DNA: TGTGCCAGCAGTGGGTGGGGACCCACGGACATTCAGTACTTC
J gene: TRBJ2-4
clone size: -
V gene: TRBV6-1
D gene: -

CDR3 protein: CAKQGAIGNTIYF
CDR3 DNA: TGTGCCAAACAGGGGGCGATTGGAAACACCATATATTTT
J gene: TRBJ1-3
clone size: -
V gene: TRBV7-2
D gene: TRBD1

CDR3 protein: CASSEPFDRGAFPYGYTF
CDR3 DNA: TGCGCCAGCAGTGAACCCTTCGACAGGGGCGCTTTCCCCTATGGCTACACCTTC
J gene: TRBJ1-2
clone size: -
V gene: TRBV10-1
D gene: TRBD1

CDR3 protein: CASSLTPGGTEAFF
CDR3 DNA: TGCGCCAGCAGCTTGACCCCAGGGGGCACTGAAGCTTTCTTT
J gene: TRBJ1-1
clone size: -
V gene: TRBV5-1
D gene: TRBD1

CDR3 protein: CSVLLAGGPHEQFF
CDR3 DNA: TGCAGCGTCTTACTAGCGGGAGGGCCTCATGAGCAGTTCTTC
J gene: TRBJ2-1
clone size: -
V gene: TRBV29-1
D gene: TRBD2

CDR3 protein: CASSLTSGNSYEQYF
CDR3 DNA: TGTGCCAGTAGTCTCACTAGCGGGAACTCCTACGAGCAGTACTTC
J gene: TRBJ2-7
clone size: -
V gene: TRBV19
D gene: TRBD2

CDR3 protein: CASSWEGIEAFF
CDR3 DNA: TGTGCCAGCAGCTGGGAGGGAATTGAAGCTTTCTTT
J gene: TRBJ1-1
clone size: -
V gene: TRBV7-9
D gene: -

CDR3 protein: CASSLSRGWNGYTF
CDR3 DNA: TGTGCCAGCAGTTTAAGCCGGGGGTGGAATGGCTACACCTTC
J gene: TRBJ1-2
clone size: once
V gene: TRBV27
D gene: -

CDR3 protein: CASTSRGGYGYTF
CDR3 DNA: TGTGCCAGTACCTCCCGGGGAGGGTATGGCTACACCTTC
J gene: TRBJ1-2
clone size: -
V gene: TRBV19
D gene: -

CDR3 protein: CASSVSGGDNEQFF
CDR3 DNA: TGTGCCAGCAGCGTTAGCGGGGGTGACAATGAGCAGTTCTTC
J gene: TRBJ2-1
clone size: -
V gene: TRBV2
D gene: TRBD2

CDR3 protein: CASTPGGLNEQYF
CDR3 DNA: TGTGCCAGCACCCCCGGGGGGCTCAACGAGCAGTACTTC
J gene: TRBJ2-7
clone size: -
V gene: TRBV27
D gene: -

CDR3 protein: CASSQLAGAPYEQYF
CDR3 DNA: TGCGCCAGCAGCCAACTCGCAGGGGCCCCCTACGAGCAGTACTTC
J gene: TRBJ2-7
clone size: once
V gene: TRBV4-1
D gene: -

CDR3 protein: CASSFGDTSSYEQYF
CDR3 DNA: TGTGCCAGCAGCTTTGGGGACACGAGCTCCTACGAGCAGTACTTC
J gene: TRBJ2-7
clone size: -
V gene: TRBV5-4
D gene: -

CDR3 protein: CASSLEQFTDTQYF
CDR3 DNA: TGTGCCAGCAGCTTAGAACAGTTCACAGATACGCAGTATTTT
J gene: TRBJ2-3
clone size: once
V gene: TRBV11-2
D gene: -

CDR3 protein: CASSMGQGSYEQYF
CDR3 DNA: TGTGCCAGCAGTATGGGACAGGGGTCCTACGAGCAGTACTTC
J gene: TRBJ2-7
clone size: -
V gene: TRBV6-5
D gene: TRBD1

CDR3 protein: CASSLAAGSGNTIYF
CDR3 DNA: TGTGCCAGCAGCTTGGCTGCCGGGTCTGGAAACACCATATATTTT
J gene: TRBJ1-3
clone size: few
V gene: TRBV5-5
D gene: -

CDR3 protein: CASSERVTVSGNTIYF
CDR3 DNA: TGTGCCAGCAGTGAACGGGTGACGGTCTCTGGAAACACCATATATTTT
J gene: TRBJ1-3
clone size: -
V gene: TRBV6-1
D gene: -

CDR3 protein: CASSLLGVTEAFF
CDR3 DNA: TGTGCCAGCAGCTTACTGGGTGTGACTGAAGCTTTCTTT
J gene: TRBJ1-1
clone size: -
V gene: TRBV7-6
D gene: -

CDR3 protein: CASSLTLAGYSSSYNEQFF
CDR3 DNA: TGTGCCAGCAGTTTAACGCTAGCGGGGTACTCAAGCTCCTACAATGAGCAGTTCTTC
J gene: TRBJ2-1
clone size: -
V gene: TRBV27
D gene: TRBD2

CDR3 protein: CASSWDSLQETQYF
CDR3 DNA: TGTGCCAGCAGCTGGGACAGCCTCCAAGAGACCCAGTACTTC
J gene: TRBJ2-5
clone size: -
V gene: TRBV5-6
D gene: TRBD1

CDR3 protein: CASSLEGRAQEEKLFF
CDR3 DNA: TGTGCCAGCAGCTTAGAAGGGAGGGCTCAGGAGGAAAAACTGTTTTTT
J gene: TRBJ1-4
clone size: -
V gene: TRBV7-9
D gene: -

CDR3 protein: CASSQGLTSSYEQYF
CDR3 DNA: TGCGCCAGCAGCCAAGGCCTGACGAGCTCCTACGAGCAGTACTTC
J gene: TRBJ2-7
clone size: -
V gene: TRBV4-3
D gene: -

CDR3 protein: CASGSALSYYEQYF
CDR3 DNA: TGTGCCAGCGGCAGCGCTCTAAGCTACTACGAGCAGTACTTC
J gene: TRBJ2-7
clone size: -
V gene: TRBV7-9
D gene: -

CDR3 protein: CASSPRTAGGGGEQFF
CDR3 DNA: TGCGCCAGCAGCCCCAGGACGGCGGGAGGGGGCGGTGAGCAGTTCTTC
J gene: TRBJ2-1
clone size: -
V gene: TRBV4-1
D gene: TRBD2

CDR3 protein: CASRGGNSPLHF
CDR3 DNA: TGTGCCTCCAGGGGAGGTAATTCACCCCTCCACTTT
J gene: TRBJ1-6
clone size: -
V gene: TRBV30
D gene: -

CDR3 protein: CASSITGGGADTQYF
CDR3 DNA: TGTGCCAGCAGCATCACAGGGGGCGGGGCAGATACGCAGTATTTT
J gene: TRBJ2-3
clone size: -
V gene: TRBV27
D gene: TRBD1

CDR3 protein: CASSLALTDHRETQYF
CDR3 DNA: TGTGCCAGCAGCTTAGCGCTGACCGACCATAGGGAGACCCAGTACTTC
J gene: TRBJ2-5
clone size: -
V gene: TRBV7-9
D gene: -

CDR3 protein: CASSQVPGQGSYEQYF
CDR3 DNA: TGTGCCAGCAGCCAAGTACCGGGACAGGGCTCCTACGAGCAGTACTTC
J gene: TRBJ2-7
clone size: -
V gene: TRBV14
D gene: TRBD1

CDR3 protein: CASSVAGFVYNEQFF
CDR3 DNA: TGTGCCAGCAGCGTAGCCGGGTTCGTCTACAATGAGCAGTTCTTC
J gene: TRBJ2-1
clone size: -
V gene: TRBV9
D gene: -

CDR3 protein: CASSTSGLAGSGEQFF
CDR3 DNA: TGCGCCAGCAGTACATCGGGACTAGCGGGATCGGGTGAGCAGTTCTTC
J gene: TRBJ2-1
clone size: -
V gene: TRBV10-1
D gene: TRBD2

CDR3 protein: CASRRLGQGNPGELFF
CDR3 DNA: TGTGCCAGCAGGCGCCTGGGACAGGGGAACCCCGGGGAGCTGTTTTTT
J gene: TRBJ2-2
clone size: -
V gene: TRBV27
D gene: TRBD1

CDR3 protein: CASSQGTGVYEQYF
CDR3 DNA: TGCGCCAGCAGCCAAGGGACAGGGGTCTACGAGCAGTACTTC
J gene: TRBJ2-7
clone size: -
V gene: TRBV4-1
D gene: TRBD1

CDR3 protein: CASSRIGGNEQYF
CDR3 DNA: TGTGCCAGCAGTCGAATTGGGGGGAACGAGCAGTACTTC
J gene: TRBJ2-7
clone size: -
V gene: TRBV25-1
D gene: -

CDR3 protein: CASSAGEGDTEAFF
CDR3 DNA: TGTGCCAGTAGTGCTGGGGAGGGAGACACTGAAGCTTTCTTT
J gene: TRBJ1-1
clone size: once
V gene: TRBV19
D gene: -

CDR3 protein: CASSEILEPWGVRF
CDR3 DNA: TGTGCCAGCAGTGAAATTTTGGAGCCGTGGGGGGTCCGCTTT
J gene: TRBJ1-1
clone size: few
V gene: TRBV6-1
D gene: -

CDR3 protein: CASSDWDTDTQYF
CDR3 DNA: TGTGCCAGCAGTGATTGGGACACAGATACGCAGTATTTT
J gene: TRBJ2-3
clone size: -
V gene: TRBV6-1
D gene: -

CDR3 protein: CAISEASGEGNGHEQFF
CDR3 DNA: TGTGCCATCAGTGAAGCTAGCGGAGAGGGAAACGGCCATGAGCAGTTCTTC
J gene: TRBJ2-1
clone size: -
V gene: TRBV10-3
D gene: TRBD2

CDR3 protein: CASSSDEDGQYF
CDR3 DNA: TGTGCCAGCAGCTCGGACGAGGACGGGCAGTACTTC
J gene: TRBJ2-7
clone size: -
V gene: TRBV7-3
D gene: -

CDR3 protein: CASSMRGPDPGKDTQYF
CDR3 DNA: TGTGCCAGTAGTATGCGCGGGCCGGATCCTGGGAAAGATACGCAGTATTTT
J gene: TRBJ2-3
clone size: -
V gene: TRBV19
D gene: -

CDR3 protein: CASSVAGSASYEQYF
CDR3 DNA: TGTGCCAGCAGCGTAGCCGGCAGCGCATCCTACGAGCAGTACTTC
J gene: TRBJ2-7
clone size: -
V gene: TRBV9
D gene: -

CDR3 protein: CASSLPIFDEQFF
CDR3 DNA: TGTGCCAGCAGCTTACCGATTTTTGATGAGCAGTTCTTC
J gene: TRBJ2-1
clone size: -
V gene: TRBV7-9
D gene: -

CDR3 protein: CASSTWAKRLASTDTQYF
CDR3 DNA: TGTGCCAGTAGTACTTGGGCCAAAAGACTAGCGAGCACAGATACGCAGTATTTT
J gene: TRBJ2-3
clone size: -
V gene: TRBV19
D gene: TRBD2

CDR3 protein: CASSPGTGPVEQYF
CDR3 DNA: TGTGCCAGCAGTCCCGGGACAGGGCCGGTCGAGCAGTACTTC
J gene: TRBJ2-7
clone size: -
V gene: TRBV6-6
D gene: TRBD1

CDR3 protein: CASSLVSSPGLAQETQYF
CDR3 DNA: TGCGCCAGCAGCTTGGTAAGTTCTCCGGGACTAGCCCAAGAGACCCAGTACTTC
J gene: TRBJ2-5
clone size: -
V gene: TRBV5-1
D gene: TRBD2

CDR3 protein: CASSQDMGSGNTIYF
CDR3 DNA: TGCGCCAGCAGCCAAGATATGGGGTCTGGAAACACCATATATTTT
J gene: TRBJ1-3
clone size: -
V gene: TRBV4-1
D gene: -

CDR3 protein: CASSTTGQTEAFF
CDR3 DNA: TGTGCCAGCAGTACCACAGGGCAAACTGAAGCTTTCTTT
J gene: TRBJ1-1
clone size: -
V gene: TRBV28
D gene: -